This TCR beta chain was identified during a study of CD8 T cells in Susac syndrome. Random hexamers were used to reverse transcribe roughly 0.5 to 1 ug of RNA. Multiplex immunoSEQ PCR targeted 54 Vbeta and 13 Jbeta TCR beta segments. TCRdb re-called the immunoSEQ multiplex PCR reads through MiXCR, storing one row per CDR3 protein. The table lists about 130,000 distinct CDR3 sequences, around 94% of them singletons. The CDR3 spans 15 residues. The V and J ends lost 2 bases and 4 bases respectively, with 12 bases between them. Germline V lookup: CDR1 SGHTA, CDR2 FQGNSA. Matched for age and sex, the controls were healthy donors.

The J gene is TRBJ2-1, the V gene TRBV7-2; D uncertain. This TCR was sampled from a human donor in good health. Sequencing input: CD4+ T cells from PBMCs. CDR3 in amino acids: CASSLRGGEYNEQFF. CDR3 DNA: TGTGCCAGCAGCTTACGCGGCGGAGAGTACAATGAGCAGTTCTTC.